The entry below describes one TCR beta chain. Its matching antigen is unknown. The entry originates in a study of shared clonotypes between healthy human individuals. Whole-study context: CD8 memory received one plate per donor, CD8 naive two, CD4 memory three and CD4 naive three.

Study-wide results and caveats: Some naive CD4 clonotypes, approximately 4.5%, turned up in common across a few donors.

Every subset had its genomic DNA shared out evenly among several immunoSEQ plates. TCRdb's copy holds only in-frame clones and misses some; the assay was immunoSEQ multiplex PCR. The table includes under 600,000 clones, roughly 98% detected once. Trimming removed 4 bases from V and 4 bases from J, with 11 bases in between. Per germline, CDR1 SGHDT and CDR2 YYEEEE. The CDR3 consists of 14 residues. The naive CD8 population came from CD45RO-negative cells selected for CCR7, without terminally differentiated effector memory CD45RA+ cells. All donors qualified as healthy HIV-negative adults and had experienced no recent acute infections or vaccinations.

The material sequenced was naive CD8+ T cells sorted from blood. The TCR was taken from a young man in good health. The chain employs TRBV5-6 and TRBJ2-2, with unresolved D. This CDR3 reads CASSPTPGTGELFF. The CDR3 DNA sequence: TGTGCCAGCAGCCCAACCCCAGGCACCGGGGAGCTGTTTTTT.